This T cell receptor (beta chain) emerged from a study of human T cells and chemical hapten exposure. The CDR3 is 15 residues long. Germline V lookup: CDR1 DFQATT, CDR2 SNEGSKA (reference sequence). The V end was cut by 3 bases, the J end by 6 bases, with 20 bases between. Time point in this sample: patch test 2, 6 weeks after DPC sensitization. As for treatment: therapeutic diphenylcyclopropenone sensitization with weekly scalp DPC. MiXCR, applied by TCRdb to the RACE reads, yields one record per CDR3 protein. Of 120,000 to 150,000 distinct CDR3 sequences in the sample, approximately 10% were seen once.

The sequence was collected from a woman in her fifties or sixties with alopecia areata. Some clones in this sample may be carry-over from other donors' samples. The starting material was whole blood, obtained in connection with sensitization to the hapten diphenylcyclopropenone (DPC). The chain carries TRBV20-1 and TRBJ1-1; D is unresolved. The CDR3 region is CSASKSKSPAPEAFF. CDR3 nucleotide sequence: TGCAGTGCTAGTAAATCAAAAAGCCCGGCGCCTGAAGCTTTCTTT.